The source of this T cell receptor (beta chain) is a study of cytomegalovirus exposure and HLA in healthy donors. The donors were part of the validation cohort of fewer than 150 subjects. That cohort was separate from the first cohort, which comprised 666 subjects. As regards this clone: As yet, its antigen is unknown.

Regarding the study as a whole: For cytomegalovirus status, the classifier reportedly gave diagnoses with high specificity and sensitivity. There were a few CMV-associated chains whose specificity for CMV antigens was confirmed in vitro. Listed as cytomegalovirus-associated were 150 or so TCR beta chains.

In germline, CDR1 is SNHLY, CDR2 FYNNEI. Losses at the gene ends were 0 bases for V and 6 bases for J; bases not matched to a gene: 14. The CDR3 runs to 19 residues. Sequencing used immunoSEQ multiplex PCR; TCRdb keeps in-frame clones, though not all of them. The table lists just under 75,000 clones, around 94% of them singletons. This chain links TRBV2 with TRBJ1-5; 10 bases fit TRBD1. This receptor was identified in a young woman in good health and CMV-seropositive. What was sequenced was PBMCs. This chain's CDR3 is CASSEAMGQGSWLGQPQHF. The CDR3 nucleotides are TGTGCCAGCAGTGAAGCAATGGGACAGGGGTCCTGGCTAGGTCAGCCCCAGCATTTT.